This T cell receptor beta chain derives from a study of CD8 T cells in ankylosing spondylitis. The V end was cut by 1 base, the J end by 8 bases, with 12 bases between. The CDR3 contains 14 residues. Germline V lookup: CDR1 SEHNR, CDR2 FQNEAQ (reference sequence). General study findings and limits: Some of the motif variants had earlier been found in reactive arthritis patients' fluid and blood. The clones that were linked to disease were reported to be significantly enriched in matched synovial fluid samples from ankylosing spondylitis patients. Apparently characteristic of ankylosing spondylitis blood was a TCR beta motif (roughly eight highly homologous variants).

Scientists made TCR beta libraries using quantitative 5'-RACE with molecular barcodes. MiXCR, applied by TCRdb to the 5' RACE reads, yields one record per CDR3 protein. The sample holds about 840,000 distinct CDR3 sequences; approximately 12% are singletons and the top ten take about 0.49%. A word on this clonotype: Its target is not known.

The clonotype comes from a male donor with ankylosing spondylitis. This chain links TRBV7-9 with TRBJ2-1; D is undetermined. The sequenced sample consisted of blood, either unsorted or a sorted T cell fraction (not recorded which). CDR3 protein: CASSLEFSRDEQFF. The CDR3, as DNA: TGTGCCAGCAGCTTAGAATTCAGTAGGGATGAGCAGTTCTTC.